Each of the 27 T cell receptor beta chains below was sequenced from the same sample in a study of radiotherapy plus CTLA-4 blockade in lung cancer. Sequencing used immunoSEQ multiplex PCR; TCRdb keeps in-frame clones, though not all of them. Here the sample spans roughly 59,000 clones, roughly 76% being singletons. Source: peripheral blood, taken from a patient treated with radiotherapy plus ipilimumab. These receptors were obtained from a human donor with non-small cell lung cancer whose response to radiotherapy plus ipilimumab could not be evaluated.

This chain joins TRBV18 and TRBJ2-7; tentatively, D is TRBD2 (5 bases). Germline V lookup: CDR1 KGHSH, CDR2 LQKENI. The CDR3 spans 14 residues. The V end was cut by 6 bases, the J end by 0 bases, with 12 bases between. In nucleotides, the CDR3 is TGTGCCAGCTCCCCGGACTGGAGCTCCTACGAGCAGTACTTC. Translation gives CASSPDWSSYEQYF.

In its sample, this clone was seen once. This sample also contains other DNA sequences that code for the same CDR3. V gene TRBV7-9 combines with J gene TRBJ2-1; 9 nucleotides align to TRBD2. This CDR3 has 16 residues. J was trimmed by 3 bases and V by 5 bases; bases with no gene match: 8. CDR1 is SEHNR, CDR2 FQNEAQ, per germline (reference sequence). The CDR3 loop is CASSPTASGNYNEQFF. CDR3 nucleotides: TGTGCCAGCAGCCCTACGGCTAGCGGGAACTACAATGAGCAGTTCTTC.

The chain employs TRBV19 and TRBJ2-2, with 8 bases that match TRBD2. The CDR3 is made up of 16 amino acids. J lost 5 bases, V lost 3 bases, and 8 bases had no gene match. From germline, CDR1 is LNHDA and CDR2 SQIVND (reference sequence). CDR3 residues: CASSISPGLATGELFF. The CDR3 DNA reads TGTGCCAGTAGTATTAGCCCCGGACTAGCTACCGGGGAGCTGTTTTTT.

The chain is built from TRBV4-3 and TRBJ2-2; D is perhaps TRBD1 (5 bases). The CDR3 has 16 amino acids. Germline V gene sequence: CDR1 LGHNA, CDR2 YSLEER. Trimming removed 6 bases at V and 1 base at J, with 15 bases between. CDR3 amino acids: CASRVGAARNTGELFF. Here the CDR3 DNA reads TGCGCCAGCAGGGTAGGGGCGGCGAGGAACACCGGGGAGCTGTTTTTT.

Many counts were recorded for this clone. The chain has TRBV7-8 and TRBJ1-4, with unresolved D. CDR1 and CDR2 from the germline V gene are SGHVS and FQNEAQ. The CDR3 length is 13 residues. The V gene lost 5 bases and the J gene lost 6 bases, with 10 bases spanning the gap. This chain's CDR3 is CASSPDEYEKLFF. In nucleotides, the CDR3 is TGTGCCAGCAGCCCCGATGAGTATGAAAAACTGTTTTTT.

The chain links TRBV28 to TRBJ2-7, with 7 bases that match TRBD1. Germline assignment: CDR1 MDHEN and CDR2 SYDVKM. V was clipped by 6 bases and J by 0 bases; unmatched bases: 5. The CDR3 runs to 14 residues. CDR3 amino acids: CASRTGTDSYEQYF. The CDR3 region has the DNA TGTGCCAGCAGAACCGGGACAGACTCCTACGAGCAGTACTTC.

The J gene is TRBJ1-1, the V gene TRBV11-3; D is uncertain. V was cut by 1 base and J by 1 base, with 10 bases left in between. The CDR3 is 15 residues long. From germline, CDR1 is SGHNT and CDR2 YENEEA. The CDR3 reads CASSLARGRNTEAFF. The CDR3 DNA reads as TGTGCCAGCAGCTTAGCGCGGGGTAGGAACACTGAAGCTTTCTTT.

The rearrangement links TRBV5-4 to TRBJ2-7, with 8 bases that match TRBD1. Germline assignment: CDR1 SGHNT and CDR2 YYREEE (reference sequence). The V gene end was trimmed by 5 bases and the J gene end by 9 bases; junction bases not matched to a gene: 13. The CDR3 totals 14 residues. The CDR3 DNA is TGTGCCAGCAGTTTTCAGGGGGCGCGATTTGGGCAGTACTTC. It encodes CASSFQGARFGQYF.

In DNA form, the CDR3 reads TGTGCCAGCACAGCCAGGGGTGTTGGCAATCAGCCCCAGCATTTT. It translates to CASTARGVGNQPQHF. The J gene is TRBJ1-5, the V gene TRBV28, with D possibly TRBD1 on 6 matching bases. The CDR3 totals 15 residues. Germline assignment: CDR1 MDHEN and CDR2 SYDVKM. Trimming left V 7 bases short and J 2 bases short, with 15 bases between.

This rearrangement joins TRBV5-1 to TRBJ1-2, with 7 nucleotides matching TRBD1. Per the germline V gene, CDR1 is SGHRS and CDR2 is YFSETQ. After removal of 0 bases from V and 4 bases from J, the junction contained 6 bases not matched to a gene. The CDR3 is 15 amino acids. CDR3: CASSLVQGGSYGYTF. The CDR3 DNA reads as TGCGCCAGCAGCTTGGTGCAGGGGGGAAGCTATGGCTACACCTTC.

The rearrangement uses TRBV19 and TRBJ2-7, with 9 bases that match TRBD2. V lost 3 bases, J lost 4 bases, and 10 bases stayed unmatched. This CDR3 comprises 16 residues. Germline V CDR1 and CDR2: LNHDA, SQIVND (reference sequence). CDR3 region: CASSITGLAGFYEQYF. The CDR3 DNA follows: TGTGCCAGTAGTATTACAGGGCTAGCGGGATTTTACGAGCAGTACTTC.

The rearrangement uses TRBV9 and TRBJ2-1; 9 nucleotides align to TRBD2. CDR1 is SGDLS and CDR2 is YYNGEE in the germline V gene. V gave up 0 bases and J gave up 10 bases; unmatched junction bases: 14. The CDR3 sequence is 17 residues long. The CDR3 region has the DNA TGTGCCAGCAGCGTAGATGGCGGGGGGGCCGTAAGAGGGGAGCAGTTCTTC. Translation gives CASSVDGGGAVRGEQFF.

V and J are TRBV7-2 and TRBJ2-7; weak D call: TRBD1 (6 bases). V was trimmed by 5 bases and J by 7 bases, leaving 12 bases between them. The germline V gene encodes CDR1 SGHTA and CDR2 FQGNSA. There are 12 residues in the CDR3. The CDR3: CASSPTGLEQYF. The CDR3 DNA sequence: TGTGCCAGCAGCCCCACAGGGCTAGAGCAGTACTTC. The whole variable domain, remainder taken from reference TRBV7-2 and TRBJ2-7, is GAGVSQSPSNKVTEKGKDVELRCDPISGHTALYWYRQSLGQGLEFLIYFQGNSAPDKSGLPSDRFSAERTGGSVSTLTIQRTQQEDSAVYLCASSPTGLEQYFGPGTRLTVT.

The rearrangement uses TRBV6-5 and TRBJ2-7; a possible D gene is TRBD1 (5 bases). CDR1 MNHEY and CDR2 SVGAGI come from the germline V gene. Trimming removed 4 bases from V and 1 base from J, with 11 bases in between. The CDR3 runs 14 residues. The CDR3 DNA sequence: TGTGCCAGCAGTTTGACAGTTTGGTCCTACGAGCAGTACTTC. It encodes CASSLTVWSYEQYF.

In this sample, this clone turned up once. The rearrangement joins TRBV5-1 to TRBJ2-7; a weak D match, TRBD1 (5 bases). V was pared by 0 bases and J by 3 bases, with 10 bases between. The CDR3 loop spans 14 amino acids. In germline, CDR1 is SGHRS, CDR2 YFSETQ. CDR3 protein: CASSLEPTDYEQYF. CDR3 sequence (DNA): TGCGCCAGCAGCTTGGAGCCGACAGACTACGAGCAGTACTTC.

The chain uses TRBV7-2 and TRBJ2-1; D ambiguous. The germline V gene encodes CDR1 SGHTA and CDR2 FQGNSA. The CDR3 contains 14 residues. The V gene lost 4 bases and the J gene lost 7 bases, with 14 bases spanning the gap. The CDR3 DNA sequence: TGTGCCAGCAGCTCCCCAGGCCGGTGGAATGAGCAGTTCTTC. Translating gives CASSSPGRWNEQFF.

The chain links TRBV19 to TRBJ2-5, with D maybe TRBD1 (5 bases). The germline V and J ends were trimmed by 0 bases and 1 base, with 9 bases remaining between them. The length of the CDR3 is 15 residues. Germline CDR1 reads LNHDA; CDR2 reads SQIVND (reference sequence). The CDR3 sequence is CASSIDRAPQETQYF. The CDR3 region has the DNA TGTGCCAGTAGTATAGACAGGGCGCCCCAAGAGACCCAGTACTTC.

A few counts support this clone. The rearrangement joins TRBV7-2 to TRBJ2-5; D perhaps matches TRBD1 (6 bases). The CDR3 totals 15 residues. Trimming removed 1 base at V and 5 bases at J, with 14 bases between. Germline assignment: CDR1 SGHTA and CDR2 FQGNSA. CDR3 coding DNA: TGTGCCAGCAGCTTAGAGGGCAGGGGTTGGGAGACCCAGTACTTC. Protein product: CASSLEGRGWETQYF.

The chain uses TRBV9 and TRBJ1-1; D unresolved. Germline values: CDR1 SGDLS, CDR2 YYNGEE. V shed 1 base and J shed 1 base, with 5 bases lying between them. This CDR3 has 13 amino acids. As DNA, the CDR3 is TGTGCCAGCAGCGTACTAACGAACACTGAAGCTTTCTTT. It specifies CASSVLTNTEAFF.

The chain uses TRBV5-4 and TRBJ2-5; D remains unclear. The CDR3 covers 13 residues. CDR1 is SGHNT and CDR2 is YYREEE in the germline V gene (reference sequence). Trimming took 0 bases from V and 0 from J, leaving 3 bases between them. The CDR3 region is CASSLANQETQYF. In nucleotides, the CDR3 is TGTGCCAGCAGCTTGGCCAACCAAGAGACCCAGTACTTC. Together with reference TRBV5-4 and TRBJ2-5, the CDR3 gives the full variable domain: ETGVTQSPTHLIKTRGQQVTLRCSSQSGHNTVSWYQQALGQGPQFIFQYYREEENGRGNFPPRFSGLQFPNYSSELNVNALELDDSALYLCASSLANQETQYFGPGTRLLVL.

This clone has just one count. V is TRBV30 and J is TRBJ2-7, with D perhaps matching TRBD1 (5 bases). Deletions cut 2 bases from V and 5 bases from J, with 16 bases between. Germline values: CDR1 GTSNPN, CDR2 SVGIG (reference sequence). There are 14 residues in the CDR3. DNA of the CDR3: TGTGCCTGGAGTCCCCCTCACGACAGACACGAGCAGTACTTC. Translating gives CAWSPPHDRHEQYF.

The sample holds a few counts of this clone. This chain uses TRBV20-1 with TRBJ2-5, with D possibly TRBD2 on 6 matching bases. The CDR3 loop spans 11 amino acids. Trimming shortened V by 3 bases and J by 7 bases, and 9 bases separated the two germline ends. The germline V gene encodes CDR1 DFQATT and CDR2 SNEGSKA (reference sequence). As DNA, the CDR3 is TGCAGTGCTAGCTCCGGGGGGACCCAGTACTTC. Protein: CSASSGGTQYF.

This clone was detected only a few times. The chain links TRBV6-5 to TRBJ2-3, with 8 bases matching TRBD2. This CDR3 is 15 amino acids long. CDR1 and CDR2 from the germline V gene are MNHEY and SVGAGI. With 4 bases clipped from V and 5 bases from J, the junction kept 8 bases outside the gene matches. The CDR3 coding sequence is TGTGCCAGCAGTTCGGGACTAGGAGTGGGAGATACGCAGTATTTT. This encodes CASSSGLGVGDTQYF.

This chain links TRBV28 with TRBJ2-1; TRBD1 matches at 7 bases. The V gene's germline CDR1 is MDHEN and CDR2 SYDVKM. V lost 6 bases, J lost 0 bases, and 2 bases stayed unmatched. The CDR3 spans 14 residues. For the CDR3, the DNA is TGTGCCAGCAGCCCAGGGGGCTCCTACAATGAGCAGTTCTTC. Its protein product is CASSPGGSYNEQFF.

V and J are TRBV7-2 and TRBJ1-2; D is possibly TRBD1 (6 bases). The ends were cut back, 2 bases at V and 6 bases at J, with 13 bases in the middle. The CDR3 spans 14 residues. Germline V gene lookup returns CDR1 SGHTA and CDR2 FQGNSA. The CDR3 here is CASSLISQGHGYTF. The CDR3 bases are TGTGCCAGCAGCTTAATTTCACAGGGCCATGGCTACACCTTC.

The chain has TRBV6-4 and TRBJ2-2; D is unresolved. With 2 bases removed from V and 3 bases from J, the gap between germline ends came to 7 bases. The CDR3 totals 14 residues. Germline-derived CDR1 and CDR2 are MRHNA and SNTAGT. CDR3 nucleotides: TGTGCCAGCAGTGACGGGCAAGACACCGGGGAGCTGTTTTTT. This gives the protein CASSDGQDTGELFF.

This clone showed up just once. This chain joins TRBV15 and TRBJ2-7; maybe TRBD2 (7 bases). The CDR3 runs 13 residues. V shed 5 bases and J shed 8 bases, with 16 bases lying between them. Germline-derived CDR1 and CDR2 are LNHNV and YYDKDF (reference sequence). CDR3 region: CATSPLGGGKQYF. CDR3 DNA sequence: TGTGCCACCAGCCCTTTGGGCGGGGGCAAGCAGTACTTC.